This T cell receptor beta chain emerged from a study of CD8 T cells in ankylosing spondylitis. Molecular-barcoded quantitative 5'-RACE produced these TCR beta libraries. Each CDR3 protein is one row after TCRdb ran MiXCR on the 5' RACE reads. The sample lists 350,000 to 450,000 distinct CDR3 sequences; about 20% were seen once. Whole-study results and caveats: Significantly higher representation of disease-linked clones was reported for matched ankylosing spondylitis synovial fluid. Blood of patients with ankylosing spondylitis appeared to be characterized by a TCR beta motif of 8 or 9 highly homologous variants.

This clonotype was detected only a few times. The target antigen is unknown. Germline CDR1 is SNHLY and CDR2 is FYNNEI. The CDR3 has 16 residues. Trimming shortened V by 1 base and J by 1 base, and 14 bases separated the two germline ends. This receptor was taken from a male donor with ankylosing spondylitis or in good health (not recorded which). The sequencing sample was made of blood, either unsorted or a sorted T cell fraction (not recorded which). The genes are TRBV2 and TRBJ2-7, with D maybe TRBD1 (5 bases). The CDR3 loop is CASSEVIDSLSYEQYF. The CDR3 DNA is TGTGCCAGCAGTGAAGTAATCGACAGTCTGTCCTACGAGCAGTACTTC.